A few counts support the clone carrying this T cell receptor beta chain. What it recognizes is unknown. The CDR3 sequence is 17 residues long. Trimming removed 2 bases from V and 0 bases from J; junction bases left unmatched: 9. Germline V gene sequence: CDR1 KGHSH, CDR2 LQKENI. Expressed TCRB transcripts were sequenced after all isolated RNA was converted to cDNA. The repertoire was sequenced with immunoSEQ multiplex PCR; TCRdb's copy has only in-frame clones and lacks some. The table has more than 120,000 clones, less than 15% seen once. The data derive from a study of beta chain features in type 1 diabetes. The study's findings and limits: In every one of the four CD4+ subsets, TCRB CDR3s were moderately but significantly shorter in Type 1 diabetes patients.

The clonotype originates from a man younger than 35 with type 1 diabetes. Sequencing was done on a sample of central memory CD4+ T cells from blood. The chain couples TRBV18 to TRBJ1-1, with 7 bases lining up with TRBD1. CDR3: CASSPNSGGYMNTEAFF. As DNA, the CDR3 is TGTGCCAGCTCACCAAATTCAGGGGGTTATATGAACACTGAAGCTTTCTTT.